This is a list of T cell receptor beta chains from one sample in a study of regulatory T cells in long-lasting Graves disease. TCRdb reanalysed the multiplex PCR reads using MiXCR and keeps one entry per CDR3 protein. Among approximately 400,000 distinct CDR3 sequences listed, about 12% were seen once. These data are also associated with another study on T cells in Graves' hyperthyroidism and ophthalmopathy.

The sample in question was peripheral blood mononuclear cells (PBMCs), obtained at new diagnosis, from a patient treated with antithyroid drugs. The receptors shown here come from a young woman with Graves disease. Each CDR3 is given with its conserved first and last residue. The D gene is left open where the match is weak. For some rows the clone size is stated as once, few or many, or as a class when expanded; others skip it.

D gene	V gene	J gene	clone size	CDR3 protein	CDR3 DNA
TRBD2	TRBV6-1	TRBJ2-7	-	CATWRGYEQYF	TGTGCCACCTGGCGGGGGTACGAGCAGTACTTC
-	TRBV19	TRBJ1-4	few	CASRMVPTDEKLFF	TGTGCCAGTAGAATGGTCCCAACGGATGAAAAACTGTTTTTT
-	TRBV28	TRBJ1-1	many	CASSLRAKPTKNTEAFF	TGTGCCAGCAGTTTACGCGCCAAACCCACCAAGAACACTGAAGCTTTCTTT
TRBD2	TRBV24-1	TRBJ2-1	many	CATSDFSGLAGEGDGGSYNEQFF	TGTGCCACCAGTGATTTTTCGGGTCTAGCGGGAGAGGGGGATGGAGGGTCCTACAATGAGCAGTTCTTC
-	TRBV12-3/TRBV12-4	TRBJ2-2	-	CASSLGHRIVTTGELFF	TGTGCCAGCAGTTTAGGCCACAGAATCGTGACCACCGGGGAGCTGTTTTTT
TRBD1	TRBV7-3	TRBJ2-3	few	CASSSPGQGAGDTQYF	TGTGCCAGCAGCAGCCCGGGACAGGGGGCCGGGGATACGCAGTATTTT
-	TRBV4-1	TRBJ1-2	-	CASSQIGSNYGYTF	TGCGCCAGCAGCCAGATAGGGAGCAACTATGGCTACACCTTC
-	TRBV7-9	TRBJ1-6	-	CASSSSAASSYNSPLHF	TGTGCCAGCAGCTCCAGCGCGGCTAGCTCCTATAATTCACCCCTCCACTTT
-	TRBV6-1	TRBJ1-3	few	CASRPTGGVYTIYF	TGTGCCAGCAGACCGACGGGTGGTGTGTACACCATATATTTT
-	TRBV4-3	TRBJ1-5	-	CASSQEAPRGNQPQHF	TGCGCCAGCAGCCAAGAGGCACCTAGGGGGAATCAGCCCCAGCATTTT
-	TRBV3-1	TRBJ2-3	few	CASSQTSWGSTDTQYF	TGTGCCAGCAGCCAAACTTCGTGGGGCAGCACAGATACGCAGTATTTT
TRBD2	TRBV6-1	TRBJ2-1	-	CASRGFRGGQGGNEQFF	TGTGCCAGCAGGGGTTTCCGGGGGGGTCAGGGCGGCAATGAGCAGTTCTTC
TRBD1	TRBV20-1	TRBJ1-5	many	CSAREGGTVFNQPQHF	TGCAGTGCTAGAGAAGGGGGCACGGTCTTCAATCAGCCCCAGCATTTT
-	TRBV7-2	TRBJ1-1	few	CAGSPRLGGRDTEAFF	TGTGCCGGCAGCCCGCGCCTGGGGGGGCGCGATACTGAAGCTTTCTTT
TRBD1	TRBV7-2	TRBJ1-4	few	CASSDAQGTNEKLFF	TGTGCCAGCAGTGACGCACAGGGGACTAATGAAAAACTGTTTTTT
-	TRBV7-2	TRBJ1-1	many	CASSPPRGWISEAFF	TGTGCCAGCAGCCCCCCCCGGGGGTGGATATCTGAAGCTTTCTTT
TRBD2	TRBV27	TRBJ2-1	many	CASSPGTSGSIHNEQFF	TGTGCCAGCAGTCCCGGGACTAGCGGGAGCATCCACAATGAGCAGTTCTTC
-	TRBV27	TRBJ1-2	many	CASSLRLLAGDDGYTF	TGTGCCAGCAGTTTGAGGCTGCTGGCAGGGGACGATGGCTACACCTTC
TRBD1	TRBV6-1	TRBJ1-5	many	CASTRGTGSRGQPQHF	TGTGCCAGCACCCGCGGGACAGGGAGTAGGGGTCAGCCCCAGCATTTT
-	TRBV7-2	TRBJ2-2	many	CASSLNRRLTGELFF	TGTGCCAGCAGCTTAAACAGGAGACTCACCGGGGAGCTGTTTTTT
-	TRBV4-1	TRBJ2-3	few	CASSQVGRDTQYF	TGCGCCAGCAGCCAAGTGGGGAGAGATACGCAGTATTTT
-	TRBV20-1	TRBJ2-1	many	CSASFDAAALRVDNEQFF	TGCAGTGCTAGCTTCGACGCAGCGGCGCTGAGGGTTGACAATGAGCAGTTCTTC
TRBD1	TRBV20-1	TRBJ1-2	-	CSARTPRGSDHGYTF	TGCAGTGCTAGAACTCCCAGGGGGAGTGATCATGGCTACACCTTC